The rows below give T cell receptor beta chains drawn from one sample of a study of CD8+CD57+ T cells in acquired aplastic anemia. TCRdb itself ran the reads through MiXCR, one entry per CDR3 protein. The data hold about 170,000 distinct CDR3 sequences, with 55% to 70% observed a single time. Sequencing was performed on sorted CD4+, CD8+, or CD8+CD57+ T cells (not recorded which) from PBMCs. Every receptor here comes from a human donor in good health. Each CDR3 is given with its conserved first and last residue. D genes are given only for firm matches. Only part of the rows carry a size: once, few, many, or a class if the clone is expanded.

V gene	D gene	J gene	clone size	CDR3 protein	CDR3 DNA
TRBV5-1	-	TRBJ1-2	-	CASSLESSNHGYTF	TGCGCCAGCAGCTTAGAGTCGTCTAACCATGGCTACACCTTC
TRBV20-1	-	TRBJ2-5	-	CSATPGGGETQYF	TGCAGTGCTACCCCCGGGGGAGGAGAGACCCAGTACTTC
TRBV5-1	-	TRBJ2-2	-	CASRLIADTGELFF	TGCGCCAGCAGGCTAATAGCAGACACCGGGGAACTGTTTTTT
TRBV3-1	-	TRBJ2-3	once	CASSQDKVGSDTQYF	TGTGCCAGCAGCCAAGATAAGGTTGGATCAGATACGCAGTATTTT
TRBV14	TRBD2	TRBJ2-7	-	CASSQDASGGLQSSYEQYF	TGTGCCAGCAGCCAAGACGCTAGCGGGGGGCTCCAGAGCTCCTACGAGCAGTACTTC
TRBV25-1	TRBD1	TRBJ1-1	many	CASKGTGEIAAFF	TGTGCCAGCAAGGGGACAGGGGAGATTGCAGCTTTCTTT
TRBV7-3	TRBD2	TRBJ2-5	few	CASSLMGLAGDPQYF	TGTGCCAGCAGCTTAATGGGACTAGCGGGGGACCCCCAGTACTTC
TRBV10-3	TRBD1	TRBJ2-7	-	CAISEFGQGADEQYF	TGTGCCATCAGTGAGTTTGGACAGGGTGCAGACGAGCAGTACTTC
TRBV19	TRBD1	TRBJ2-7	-	CASSGIGTGSSSYEQYF	TGTGCCAGTAGTGGAATCGGGACAGGGAGCAGCTCCTACGAGCAGTACTTC
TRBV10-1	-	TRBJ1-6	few	CASSAGQGDSPLHF	TGCGCCAGCTCTGCTGGGCAAGGCGATTCACCCCTCCACTTT
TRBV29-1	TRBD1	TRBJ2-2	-	CSAGVQGAAGELFF	TGCAGCGCTGGAGTCCAGGGGGCCGCCGGGGAGCTGTTTTTT
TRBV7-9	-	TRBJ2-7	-	CASRPGSSYEQYF	TGTGCCAGCAGGCCGGGATCCTCCTACGAGCAGTACTTC
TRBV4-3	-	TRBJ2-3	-	CASSQEASGADTQYF	TGCGCCAGCAGCCAAGAAGCGTCCGGGGCGGATACGCAGTATTTT
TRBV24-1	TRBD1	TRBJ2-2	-	CATSRTGNTGELFF	TGTGCCACCAGTAGGACAGGGAACACCGGGGAGCTGTTTTTT
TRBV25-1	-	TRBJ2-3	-	CASSPTRTSSTDTQYF	TGTGCCAGCAGCCCCACAAGGACTTCTAGCACAGATACGCAGTATTTT
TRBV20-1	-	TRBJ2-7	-	CSARGSRQGGTEQYF	TGCAGTGCTAGAGGGTCCCGGCAGGGGGGTACCGAGCAGTACTTC
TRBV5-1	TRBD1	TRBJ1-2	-	CASSLGQGGNYGYTF	TGCGCCAGCAGCTTGGGACAGGGCGGCAACTATGGCTACACCTTC